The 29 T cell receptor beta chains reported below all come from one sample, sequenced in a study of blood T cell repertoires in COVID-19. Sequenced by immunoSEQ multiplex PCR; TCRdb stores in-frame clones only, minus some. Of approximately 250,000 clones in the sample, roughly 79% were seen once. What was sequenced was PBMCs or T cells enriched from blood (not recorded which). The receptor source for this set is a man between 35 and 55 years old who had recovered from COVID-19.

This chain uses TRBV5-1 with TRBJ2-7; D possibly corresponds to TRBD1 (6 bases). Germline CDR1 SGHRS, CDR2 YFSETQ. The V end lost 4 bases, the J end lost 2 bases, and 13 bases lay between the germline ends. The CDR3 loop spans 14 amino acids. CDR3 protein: CASSPGTGTYEQYF. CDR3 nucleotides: TGCGCCAGCAGCCCAGGAACAGGGACCTACGAGCAGTACTTC.

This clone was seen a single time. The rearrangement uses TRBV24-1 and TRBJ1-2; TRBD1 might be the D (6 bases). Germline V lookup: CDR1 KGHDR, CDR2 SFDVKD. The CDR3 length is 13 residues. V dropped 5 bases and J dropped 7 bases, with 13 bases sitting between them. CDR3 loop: CATSARGGFGYTF. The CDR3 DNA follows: TGTGCCACCAGTGCCCGAGGGGGATTTGGCTACACCTTC.

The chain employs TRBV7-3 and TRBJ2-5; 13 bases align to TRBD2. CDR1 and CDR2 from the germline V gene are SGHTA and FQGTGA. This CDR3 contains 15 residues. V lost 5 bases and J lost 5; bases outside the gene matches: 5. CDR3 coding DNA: TGTGCCAGCAGCACGACTAGCGGGAGGTTCGAGACCCAGTACTTC. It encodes CASSTTSGRFETQYF.

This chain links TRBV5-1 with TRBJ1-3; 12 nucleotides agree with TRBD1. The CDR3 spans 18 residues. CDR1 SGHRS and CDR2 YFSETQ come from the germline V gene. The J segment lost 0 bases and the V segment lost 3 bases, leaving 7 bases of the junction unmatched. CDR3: CASSSGTGGSNSGNTIYF. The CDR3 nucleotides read TGCGCCAGCAGCTCCGGGACAGGGGGCAGTAACTCTGGAAACACCATATATTTT.

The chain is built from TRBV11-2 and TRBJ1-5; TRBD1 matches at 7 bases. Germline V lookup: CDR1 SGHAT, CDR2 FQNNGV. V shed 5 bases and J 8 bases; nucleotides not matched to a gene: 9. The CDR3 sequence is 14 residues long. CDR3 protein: CASSPTGKKEPQHF. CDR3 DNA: TGTGCCAGCAGCCCGACAGGGAAAAAGGAGCCCCAGCATTTT.

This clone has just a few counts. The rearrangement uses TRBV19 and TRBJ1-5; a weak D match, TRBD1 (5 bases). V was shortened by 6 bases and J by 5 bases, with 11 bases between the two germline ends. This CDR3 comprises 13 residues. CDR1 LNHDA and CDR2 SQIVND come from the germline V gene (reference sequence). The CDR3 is CASRDNFYQPQHF. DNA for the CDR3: TGTGCCAGTAGGGACAACTTTTATCAGCCCCAGCATTTT.

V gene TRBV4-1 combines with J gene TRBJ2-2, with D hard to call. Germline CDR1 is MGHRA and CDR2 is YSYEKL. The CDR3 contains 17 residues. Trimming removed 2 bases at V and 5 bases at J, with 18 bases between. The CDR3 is CASSQLSVLRSTGELFF. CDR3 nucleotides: TGCGCCAGCAGCCAATTATCAGTCCTCCGTTCAACCGGGGAGCTGTTTTTT.

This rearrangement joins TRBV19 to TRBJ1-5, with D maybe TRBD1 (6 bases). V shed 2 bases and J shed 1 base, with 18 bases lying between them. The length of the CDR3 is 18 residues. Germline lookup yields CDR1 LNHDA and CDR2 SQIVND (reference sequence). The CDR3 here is CASSILVRGAGSNQPQHF. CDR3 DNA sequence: TGTGCCAGTAGTATACTCGTTCGGGGGGCGGGGAGCAATCAGCCCCAGCATTTT.

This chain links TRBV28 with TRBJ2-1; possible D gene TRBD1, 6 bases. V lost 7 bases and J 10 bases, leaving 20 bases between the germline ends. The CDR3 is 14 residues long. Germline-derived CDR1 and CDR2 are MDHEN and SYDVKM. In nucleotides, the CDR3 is TGTGCCAGCACCTCTAGCTTGGGGGCAGCAGAGCAGTTCTTC. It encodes CASTSSLGAAEQFF.

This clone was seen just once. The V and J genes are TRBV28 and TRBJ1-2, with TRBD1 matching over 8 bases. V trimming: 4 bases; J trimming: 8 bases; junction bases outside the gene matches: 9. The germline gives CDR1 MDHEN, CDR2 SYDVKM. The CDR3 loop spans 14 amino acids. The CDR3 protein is CASSSPGQGGGYTF. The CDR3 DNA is TGTGCCAGCAGTTCACCCGGACAGGGAGGCGGCTACACCTTC.

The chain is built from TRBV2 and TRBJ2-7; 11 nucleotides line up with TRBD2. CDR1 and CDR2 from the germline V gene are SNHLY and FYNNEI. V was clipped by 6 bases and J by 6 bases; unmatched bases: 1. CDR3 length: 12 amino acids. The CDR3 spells CASRLAGGEQYF. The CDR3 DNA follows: TGTGCCAGCAGGCTAGCGGGAGGCGAGCAGTACTTC.

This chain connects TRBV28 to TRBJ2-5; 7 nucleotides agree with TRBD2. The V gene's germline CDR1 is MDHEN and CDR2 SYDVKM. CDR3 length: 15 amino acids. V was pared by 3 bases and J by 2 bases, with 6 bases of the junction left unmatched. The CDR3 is CASSFGGGPQETQYF. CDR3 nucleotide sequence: TGTGCCAGCAGTTTCGGGGGAGGGCCGCAAGAGACCCAGTACTTC.

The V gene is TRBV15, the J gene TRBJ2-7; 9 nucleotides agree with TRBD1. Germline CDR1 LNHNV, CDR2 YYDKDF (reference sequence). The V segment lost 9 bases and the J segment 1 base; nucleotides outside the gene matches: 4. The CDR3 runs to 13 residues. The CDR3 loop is CATGTGMSYEQYF. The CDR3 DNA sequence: TGTGCCACGGGGACAGGGATGTCCTACGAGCAGTACTTC.

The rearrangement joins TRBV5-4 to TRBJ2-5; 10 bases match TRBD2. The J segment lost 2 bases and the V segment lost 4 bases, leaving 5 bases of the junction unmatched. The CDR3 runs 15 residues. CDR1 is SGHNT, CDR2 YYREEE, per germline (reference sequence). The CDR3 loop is CASSTGLAVQETQYF. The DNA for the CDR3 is TGTGCCAGCAGCACAGGACTAGCGGTACAAGAGACCCAGTACTTC.

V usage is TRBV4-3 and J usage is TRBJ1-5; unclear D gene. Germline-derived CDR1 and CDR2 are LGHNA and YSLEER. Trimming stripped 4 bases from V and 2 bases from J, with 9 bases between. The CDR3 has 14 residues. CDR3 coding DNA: TGCGCCAGCAGCCCCCAGAGCGGCAATCAGCCCCAGCATTTT. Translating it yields CASSPQSGNQPQHF.

The CDR3, as DNA: TGTGCCAGCAGTTTGACAGGACAAGGCTACGAGCAGTACTTC. This encodes CASSLTGQGYEQYF. V usage is TRBV27 and J usage is TRBJ2-7; perhaps TRBD1 as D (6 bases). The CDR3 covers 14 residues. V was shortened by 3 bases and J by 3 bases, with 12 bases between the two germline ends. From germline, CDR1 is MNHEY and CDR2 SMNVEV (reference sequence).

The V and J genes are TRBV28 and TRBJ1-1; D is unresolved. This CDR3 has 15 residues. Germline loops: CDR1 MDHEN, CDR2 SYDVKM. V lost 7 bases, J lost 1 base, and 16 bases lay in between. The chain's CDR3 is CASNREGLGNTEAFF. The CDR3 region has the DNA TGTGCCAGCAATCGGGAGGGTTTAGGGAACACTGAAGCTTTCTTT. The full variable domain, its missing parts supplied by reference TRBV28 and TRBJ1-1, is DVKVTQSSRYLVKRTGEKVFLECVQDMDHENMFWYRQDPGLGLRLIYFSYDVKMKEKGDIPEGYSVSREKKERFSLILESASTNQTSMYLCASNREGLGNTEAFFGQGTRLTVV.

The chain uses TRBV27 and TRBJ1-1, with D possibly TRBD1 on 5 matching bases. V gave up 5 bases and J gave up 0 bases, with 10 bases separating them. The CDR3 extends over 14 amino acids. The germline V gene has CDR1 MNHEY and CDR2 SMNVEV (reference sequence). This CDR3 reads CASSRQTMNTEAFF. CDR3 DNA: TGTGCCAGCAGTCGACAGACAATGAACACTGAAGCTTTCTTT.

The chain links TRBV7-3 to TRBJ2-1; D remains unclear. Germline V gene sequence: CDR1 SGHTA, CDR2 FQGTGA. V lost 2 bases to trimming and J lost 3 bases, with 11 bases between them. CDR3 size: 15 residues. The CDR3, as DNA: TGTGCCAGCAGCTTACTGCATCACAACTACAATGAGCAGTTCTTC. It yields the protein CASSLLHHNYNEQFF.

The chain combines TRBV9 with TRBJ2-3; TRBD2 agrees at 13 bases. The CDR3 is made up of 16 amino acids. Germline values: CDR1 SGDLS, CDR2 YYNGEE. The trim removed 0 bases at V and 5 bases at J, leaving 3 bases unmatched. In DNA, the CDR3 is TGTGCCAGCAGCGTAGAGGGACTAGCGGGGAGAGATACGCAGTATTTT. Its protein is CASSVEGLAGRDTQYF.

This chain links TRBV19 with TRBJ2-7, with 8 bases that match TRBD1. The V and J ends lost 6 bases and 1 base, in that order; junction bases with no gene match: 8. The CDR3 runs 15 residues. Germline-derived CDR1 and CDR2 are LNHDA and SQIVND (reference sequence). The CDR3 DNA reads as TGTGCCAGTAGGTACTGGACAGGGACATCCTACGAGCAGTACTTC. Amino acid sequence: CASRYWTGTSYEQYF.

The CDR3 sequence: CATSEDSYNQPQHF. In DNA form, the CDR3 reads TGTGCCACCAGTGAGGACAGCTACAATCAGCCCCAGCATTTT. This sequence joins TRBV24-1 and TRBJ1-5; D perhaps matches TRBD1 (6 bases). V lost 4 bases and J 3 bases, leaving 9 bases between the germline ends. Germline CDR1 is KGHDR and CDR2 is SFDVKD. The CDR3 is 14 residues long.

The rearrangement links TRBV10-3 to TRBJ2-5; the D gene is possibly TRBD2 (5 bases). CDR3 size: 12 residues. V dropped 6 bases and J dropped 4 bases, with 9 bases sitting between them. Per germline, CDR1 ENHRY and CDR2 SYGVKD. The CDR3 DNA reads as TGTGCCATCAGGGGAGCAGGAGAGACCCAGTACTTC. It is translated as CAIRGAGETQYF.

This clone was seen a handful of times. The CDR3 DNA is TGTGCCAGCAGCGTACGAGGACTAGCGGAAACATTGTCCTACGAGCAGTACTTC. Protein sequence: CASSVRGLAETLSYEQYF. The V call is TRBV7-2, the J call TRBJ2-7, with 10 bases that match TRBD2. CDR3 size: 18 residues. Trimming cost V 5 bases and J 1 base; bases outside gene matches: 14. From germline, CDR1 is SGHTA and CDR2 FQGNSA.

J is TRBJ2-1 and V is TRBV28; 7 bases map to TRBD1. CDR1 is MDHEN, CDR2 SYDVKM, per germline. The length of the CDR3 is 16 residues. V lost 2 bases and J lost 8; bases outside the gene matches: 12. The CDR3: CASSLKMGTRGHEQFF. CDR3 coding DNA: TGTGCCAGCAGTTTAAAAATGGGAACAAGGGGGCATGAGCAGTTCTTC. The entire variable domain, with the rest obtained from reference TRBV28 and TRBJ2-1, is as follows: DVKVTQSSRYLVKRTGEKVFLECVQDMDHENMFWYRQDPGLGLRLIYFSYDVKMKEKGDIPEGYSVSREKKERFSLILESASTNQTSMYLCASSLKMGTRGHEQFFGPGTRLTVL.

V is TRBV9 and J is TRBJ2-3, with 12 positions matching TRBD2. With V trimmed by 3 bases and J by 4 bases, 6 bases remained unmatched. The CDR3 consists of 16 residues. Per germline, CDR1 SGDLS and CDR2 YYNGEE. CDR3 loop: CASSERPSGRADTQYF. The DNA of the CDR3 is TGTGCCAGCAGCGAACGACCTAGCGGGAGGGCAGATACGCAGTATTTT.

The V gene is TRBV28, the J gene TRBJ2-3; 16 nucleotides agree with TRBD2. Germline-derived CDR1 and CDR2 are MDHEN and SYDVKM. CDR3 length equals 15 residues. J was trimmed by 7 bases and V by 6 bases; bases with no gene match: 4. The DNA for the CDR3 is TGTGCCAGCAGGCCGGGACTAGCGGGAGGGTATACGCAGTATTTT. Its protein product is CASRPGLAGGYTQYF.

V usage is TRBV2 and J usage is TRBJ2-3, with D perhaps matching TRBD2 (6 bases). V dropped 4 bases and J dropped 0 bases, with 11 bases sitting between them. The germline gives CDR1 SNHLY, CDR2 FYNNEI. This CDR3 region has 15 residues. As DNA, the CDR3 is TGTGCCAGCAGTGGGGACTTCCCCAGCACAGATACGCAGTATTTT. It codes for CASSGDFPSTDTQYF.

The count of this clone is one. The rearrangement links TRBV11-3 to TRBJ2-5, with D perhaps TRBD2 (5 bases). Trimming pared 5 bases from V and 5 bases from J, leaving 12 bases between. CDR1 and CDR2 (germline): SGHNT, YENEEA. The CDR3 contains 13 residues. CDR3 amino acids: CASSRGGEETQYF. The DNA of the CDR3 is TGTGCCAGCAGCCGAGGTGGGGAGGAGACCCAGTACTTC.